This record looks at one TCR beta chain sequence and its context. Its antigen specificity is not known. One base away there is no much larger clone; base qualities are not given. Libraries came from the immunoSEQ multiplex PCR assay. Adaptive Biotechnologies carried out high-throughput TCR-beta CDR3 sequencing of genomic DNA for most patients. In the original analysis: Adaptive's ImmunoSEQ software supplied the TCR sequencing data for around 19 patients, while MiXCR and VDJtools were used to process a few other patients. CDR3 nucleotide sequences shared between donor and recipient were removed because the origin of such sequences could not be assigned. Alloreactive clones required at least 2-fold expansion over unstimulated cells and minimum CFSE-low frequency of 0.002% (template counts) or 0.001% (read counts). A clone was considered mappable if detected in the sequenced pre-transplant spleen, lymph node, or MLR CFSE-low populations of the donor or recipient. The cumulative frequency of alloreactive clones was calculated as a percentage of all sequences, weighted by copy number. Entries here come from immuneACCESS through TCRdb and include only in-frame sequences with V and J called. Some clones fail to appear in such tables; in the studies checked, an unresolved V gene covers under half of the shortfall, and the cause of the remainder is unknown. V and J calls and clone size are as listed in that table; D and trimming were resolved from the DNA. The sample profile shows roughly 80,000 clones; 92% of them were found once. Jointly, the top ten make up approximately 0.73% of the sample.

These data are taken from a study of graft-versus-host responses after intestinal transplantation (dated by TCRdb to the early 2020s). Turning to the overall study: The transplants that recipients got were multivisceral, liver-intestinal, or isolated intestinal. After intestinal transplantation, graft-versus-host and host-versus-graft alloreactive T cell clones in the graft, circulation and bone marrow were tracked using bulk TCR-beta CDR3 sequencing. The cohort enrolled about two dozen intestinal transplant recipients, one of whom was a retransplant, and 3 patients without pretransplant specimens were excluded. A peak of at least 4% donor T cells among recipient peripheral blood mononuclear cells was the definition used for donor T cell macrochimerism. To identify alloreactive clones, pre-transplant mixed lymphocyte reaction products were sequenced and then compared with unstimulated pre-transplant donor and recipient T cells. All recipients received anti-thymocyte globulin induction followed by maintenance tacrolimus and steroids for three to four years. Rather than going through the commercial service, samples from a few later patients were sequenced in-house on an Illumina MiSeq and processed with MiXCR. Broad study findings and their caveats: GvH clones were detected in recipient bone marrow, and some of these GvH clones were observed earlier in ileal mucosa or blood, consistent with an intestinal mucosal origin. Peak levels of circulating GvH clones were associated with declines in HvG clones early after transplant. Conclusions were limited by the relatively low number and heterogeneity of intestinal transplant patients. In the allografts of patients with donor T cell macrochimerism, GvH to HvG T cell clonal ratios were high.

In the first month after transplant, blood samples were collected up to 4 times, and after that at least monthly when available. The TCR originated in a human patient who received an intestinal transplant, so some T cells may come from the graft donor. Specimen: PBMCs, collected 98 days after intestinal transplantation.

The CDR3 in this case is CASSESLGTRTEAFF. The DNA reads TGTGCCAGCAGTGAGTCCTTGGGGACTCGAACTGAAGCTTTCTTT. In this chain, TRBV2 is recombined with TRBJ1-1; possibly the D gene is TRBD1, per 5 matching bases. The junction shows trimming of 3 bases on V and 5 bases on J, plus 16 bases between the germline ends. CDR1 and CDR2 are drawn from the germline V gene: SNHLY, FYNNEI. The CDR3 numbers 15 residues from cysteine through phenylalanine. The entry retains the CDR3 DNA only, 45 bases that are in frame from base 1.